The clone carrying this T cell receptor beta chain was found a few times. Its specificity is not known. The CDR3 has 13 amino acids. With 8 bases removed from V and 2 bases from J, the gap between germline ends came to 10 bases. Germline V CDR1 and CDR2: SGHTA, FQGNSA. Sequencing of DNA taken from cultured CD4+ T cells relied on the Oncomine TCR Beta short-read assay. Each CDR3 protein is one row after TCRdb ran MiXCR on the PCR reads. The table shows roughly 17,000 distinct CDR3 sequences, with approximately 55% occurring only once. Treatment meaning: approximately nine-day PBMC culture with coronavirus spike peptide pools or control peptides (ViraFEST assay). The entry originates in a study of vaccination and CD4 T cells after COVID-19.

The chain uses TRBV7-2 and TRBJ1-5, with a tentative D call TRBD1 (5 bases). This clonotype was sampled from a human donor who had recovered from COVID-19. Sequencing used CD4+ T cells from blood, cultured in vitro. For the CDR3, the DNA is TGTGCCAGCGCGCAGGGCGGCAATCAGCCCCAGCATTTT. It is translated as CASAQGGNQPQHF.